This record concerns one T cell receptor beta chain sequence. These data originate in a study of T cell responses to AZD1222 COVID-19 vaccine. Generated by immunoSEQ multiplex PCR, the TCRdb table keeps only in-frame clones and is missing some. The sample lists approximately 270,000 clones; approximately 94% were seen once. This sequence originates from an adult who received the AZD1222 COVID-19 vaccine. The specimen was peripheral blood, collected 28 days after the second AZD1222 dose.

The CDR3 nucleotides read TGTGCCAGCCGCCAGGACAGGGTAAACTACAATGAGCAGTTCTTC. It is translated as CASRQDRVNYNEQFF. The chain uses TRBV19 and TRBJ2-1, with TRBD1 identical over 8 bases. This CDR3 has 15 residues. The ends lost 9 bases at V and 3 bases at J; junction bases unmatched: 10. Germline lookup yields CDR1 LNHDA and CDR2 SQIVND (reference sequence). Variable domain in full (rest from reference TRBV19 and TRBJ2-1): DGGITQSPKYLFRKEGQNVTLSCEQNLNHDAMYWYRQDPGQGLRLIYYSQIVNDFQKGDIAEGYSVSREKKESFPLTVTSAQKNPTAFYLCASRQDRVNYNEQFFGPGTRLTVL.